Each of the 29 T cell receptor beta chains below was sequenced from the same sample in a study. TCRdb reprocessed the 5' RACE reads with MiXCR, giving one entry per CDR3 protein. The sample shows 50,000 to 65,000 distinct CDR3 sequences, 25% to 30% of them seen only once. The source material was tumor-infiltrating memory CD4+ T cells sorted from the breast tumor. Stated subset: memory CD4+ T cells, CD4+CD45RO+CD25-. These receptors were obtained from a female donor with breast cancer.

This chain links TRBV18 with TRBJ2-1, with TRBD1 matching 11 bases. The V and J ends lost 1 base and 4 bases, in that order; junction bases with no gene match: 9. CDR1 is KGHSH and CDR2 is LQKENI in the germline V gene. This CDR3 is built from 18 residues. This chain's CDR3 is CASSPRVLGTGGYNEQFF. The CDR3 nucleotides are TGTGCCAGCTCACCACGAGTTCTAGGGACAGGGGGTTACAATGAGCAGTTCTTC.

The chain combines TRBV2 with TRBJ1-1, with D possibly TRBD1 on 5 matching bases. V was shortened by 3 bases and J by 6 bases, with 11 bases between the two germline ends. The CDR3 has 13 residues. Germline assignment: CDR1 SNHLY and CDR2 FYNNEI. The DNA for the CDR3 is TGTGCCAGCAGTGACCGCAGGGACGCTGAAGCTTTCTTT. Translation: CASSDRRDAEAFF.

This clonotype was picked up a small number of times. This rearrangement joins TRBV28 to TRBJ1-2, with TRBD1 matching 12 bases. Germline CDR1 is MDHEN and CDR2 is SYDVKM. This CDR3 is built from 16 residues. J gave up 4 bases and V 5 bases, and 8 bases lay outside the gene matches. Here the CDR3 reads CASSPGTGGWGYGYTF. In DNA form, the CDR3 reads TGTGCCAGCAGTCCCGGGACAGGGGGCTGGGGCTATGGCTACACCTTC.

In this sample, this clonotype turned up a few times. The V call is TRBV5-1, the J call TRBJ2-2, with no clear D. This CDR3 spans 14 amino acids. V dropped 0 bases and J dropped 7 bases, with 10 bases sitting between them. CDR1 and CDR2 from the germline V gene are SGHRS and YFSETQ. CDR3 DNA: TGCGCCAGCAGCTTGGATCTGGGGATCGGGGAGCTGTTTTTT. Its protein product is CASSLDLGIGELFF. The entire variable domain, with the rest obtained from reference TRBV5-1 and TRBJ2-2, is as follows: KAGVTQTPRYLIKTRGQQVTLSCSPISGHRSVSWYQQTPGQGLQFLFEYFSETQRNKGNFPGRFSGRQFSNSRSEMNVSTLELGDSALYLCASSLDLGIGELFFGEGSRLTVL.

This clonotype was seen a handful of times. The chain is built from TRBV28 and TRBJ2-7; possibly TRBD2 for D (7 bases). There are 15 residues in the CDR3. CDR1 and CDR2 from the germline V gene are MDHEN and SYDVKM. V was shortened by 6 bases and J by 5 bases, with 20 bases between the two germline ends. The CDR3 region is CASSLGGGGSHEQYF. The CDR3 DNA is TGTGCCAGCAGCCTAGGGGGGGGGGGCTCTCACGAGCAGTACTTC.

The CDR3 DNA reads as TGTGCCAGCAGCGTAACAGATGTTCTTTCACCCCTCCACTTT. This codes for CASSVTDVLSPLHF. The rearrangement joins TRBV9 to TRBJ1-6; D is ambiguous. V was trimmed by 1 base and J by 9 bases, leaving 11 bases between them. The CDR3 is 14 residues long. CDR1 and CDR2 (germline): SGDLS, YYNGEE.

The rearrangement links TRBV20-1 to TRBJ1-3, with D hard to call. CDR3 length equals 15 residues. Per the germline V gene, CDR1 is DFQATT and CDR2 is SNEGSKA (reference sequence). Trimming pared 3 bases from V and 0 bases from J, leaving 12 bases between. CDR3: CSARVAQSSGNTIYF. The CDR3 bases are TGCAGTGCTAGGGTGGCGCAGAGCTCTGGAAACACCATATATTTT.

This clonotype was counted a few times. This CDR3 reads CASSLAQGFLETQYF. In nucleotides, the CDR3 is TGCGCCAGCAGCTTGGCACAGGGGTTTTTGGAGACCCAGTACTTC. The rearrangement joins TRBV5-1 to TRBJ2-5; 7 bases are shared with TRBD1. This CDR3 is 15 amino acids long. The germline V gene has CDR1 SGHRS and CDR2 YFSETQ. With 0 bases clipped from V and 5 bases from J, the junction kept 7 bases outside the gene matches.

This clonotype appeared a few times. The chain recombines TRBV5-1 with TRBJ2-7; 7 bases align to TRBD1. With 4 bases clipped from V and 0 bases from J, the junction kept 4 bases outside the gene matches. The CDR3 runs to 14 residues. Germline loops: CDR1 SGHRS, CDR2 YFSETQ. The CDR3, as DNA: TGCGCCAGCAGCCGACAGGGAATCTCCTACGAGCAGTACTTC. It specifies CASSRQGISYEQYF. Full variable domain (outside the CDR3, taken from reference TRBV5-1 and TRBJ2-7): KAGVTQTPRYLIKTRGQQVTLSCSPISGHRSVSWYQQTPGQGLQFLFEYFSETQRNKGNFPGRFSGRQFSNSRSEMNVSTLELGDSALYLCASSRQGISYEQYFGPGTRLTVT.

The chain employs TRBV6-5 and TRBJ1-3; D gene ambiguous. CDR1 and CDR2 from the germline V gene are MNHEY and SVGAGI. V was cut by 0 bases and J by 2 bases, with 17 bases left in between. The CDR3 is 18 amino acids. The chain's CDR3 is CASSYSVARTSPGNTIYF. DNA of the CDR3: TGTGCCAGCAGTTACTCAGTAGCTCGGACCAGCCCTGGAAACACCATATATTTT.

A few counts support this clonotype. The chain uses TRBV7-6 and TRBJ1-1; no clear D. The ends were cut back, 2 bases at V and 4 bases at J, with 11 bases in the middle. Germline V lookup: CDR1 SGHVS, CDR2 FNYEAQ. This CDR3 is built from 14 residues. The CDR3: CASSLSPSSTEAFF. The CDR3 nucleotides are TGTGCCAGCAGCTTATCTCCGTCAAGCACTGAAGCTTTCTTT.

This clonotype has only a few counts. The V and J genes are TRBV12-3 or TRBV12-4 and TRBJ1-1; unclear D gene. V was trimmed by 2 bases and J by 7 bases, leaving 8 bases between them. The CDR3 consists of 12 residues. In DNA, the CDR3 is TGTGCCAGCAGTTTAAAGGGATATGAAGCTTTCTTT. This translates into CASSLKGYEAFF.

This clonotype was picked up many times. The gene calls are TRBV10-3 and TRBJ1-2; tentatively, D is TRBD1 (6 bases). The germline CDR1 and CDR2 sequences are ENHRY and SYGVKD. V was shortened by 3 bases and J by 7 bases, with 21 bases between the two germline ends. CDR3 length: 16 amino acids. This chain's CDR3 is CAISDESRAGAGGYTF. For the CDR3, the DNA is TGTGCCATCAGTGATGAAAGTAGGGCAGGGGCAGGTGGCTACACCTTC.

This clonotype appeared many times. The chain employs TRBV20-1 and TRBJ2-3, with 11 nucleotides matching TRBD2. V lost 3 bases and J lost 2; bases outside the gene matches: 4. Germline-derived CDR1 and CDR2 are DFQATT and SNEGSKA (reference sequence). This CDR3 spans 15 amino acids. The CDR3 loop reads CSASPSGGFTDTQYF. The CDR3 DNA follows: TGCAGTGCTAGTCCTAGCGGGGGGTTCACAGATACGCAGTATTTT.

Remarks on this clonotype: One end of the junction varies from germline; a read error may be responsible. The CDR3 coding sequence is TGTGCCAGCAGCTTTACGGGGCGCGGGGGGCAAGAGACCCAATACTTC. Amino acids: CASSFTGRGGQETQYF. The chain carries TRBV7-8 and TRBJ2-5, with TRBD2 matching over 8 bases. This CDR3 has 16 residues. The germline gives CDR1 SGHVS, CDR2 FQNEAQ.

This clonotype turned up a few times. The junction does not match germline at one end; this may be a read error. V and J are TRBV7-3 and TRBJ2-3; 7 bases are a match to TRBD2. Germline CDR1 SGHTA, CDR2 FQGTGA. The CDR3 runs 16 residues. CDR3 sequence (DNA): TGTGCCAACAGCCAAGGGTCGGCGGGGGGCACAGATACGCAGTATTTT. This translates into CANSQGSAGGTDTQYF. Based on the CDR3 plus reference TRBV7-3 and TRBJ2-3, the full variable domain is GAGVSQTPSNKVTEKGKYVELRCDPISGHTALYWYRQSLGQGPEFLIYFQGTGAADDSGLPNDRFFAVRPEGSVSTLKIQRTERGDSAVYLCANSQGSAGGTDTQYFGPGTRLTVL.

In this sample, this clonotype turned up a few times. A read error may be the cause here, since a much bigger clone is one base away. CDR3 bases: TGCAGCTCCGCGGTTAGGGGCCGACCAGGGGAGACCCAGTACTTC. Translation gives CSSAVRGRPGETQYF. The chain is built from TRBV29-1 and TRBJ2-5, with D possibly matching TRBD1 (5 bases). The ends were cut back, 8 bases at V and 5 bases at J, with 24 bases in the middle. The CDR3 has 15 residues. The germline gives CDR1 SQVTM, CDR2 ANQGSEA.

V usage is TRBV7-2 and J usage is TRBJ2-1; maybe TRBD2 (6 bases). Per germline, CDR1 SGHTA and CDR2 FQGNSA. Between the trimmed V and J ends, which lost 5 bases and 0 bases, there was a span of 17 bases. This CDR3 spans 17 amino acids. The CDR3 here is CASSRRWGGRSYNEQFF. CDR3 DNA: TGTGCCAGCAGCCGCCGTTGGGGAGGCCGCTCCTACAATGAGCAGTTCTTC.

The chain is built from TRBV5-1 and TRBJ2-5; tentative D call: TRBD1 (6 bases). The CDR3 spans 14 residues. Germline V gene data show CDR1 as SGHRS and CDR2 as YFSETQ. Deletions cut 7 bases from V and 9 bases from J, with 22 bases between. In DNA form, the CDR3 reads TGCGCCAGCGTCCCAGGACACGGCCCAGGGGCCCAGTACTTC. Translating it yields CASVPGHGPGAQYF.

The V call is TRBV6-1, the J call TRBJ2-7; 8 nucleotides align to TRBD1. Germline values: CDR1 MNHNS, CDR2 SASEGT. The CDR3 is 15 residues long. After removal of 2 bases from V and 5 bases from J, the junction contained 8 bases not matched to a gene. The CDR3 sequence: CASSERRQGWHEQYF. The CDR3 region has the DNA TGTGCCAGCAGTGAAAGGCGACAGGGGTGGCACGAGCAGTACTTC.

The chain uses TRBV4-1 and TRBJ2-5; weak D call: TRBD2 (6 bases). Per the germline V gene, CDR1 is MGHRA and CDR2 is YSYEKL. CDR3 length equals 13 residues. V lost 5 bases and J lost 7, with 14 bases in between. The DNA of the CDR3 is TGCGCCAGCAGCGAGGCGGTGGGGGGGACCCAGTACTTC. Its translation: CASSEAVGGTQYF.

This clonotype turned up a few times. The chain has TRBV7-9 and TRBJ1-1; TRBD1 agrees at 9 bases. The trim removed 5 bases at V and 5 bases at J, leaving 18 bases unmatched. The CDR3 contains 18 residues. The germline V gene encodes CDR1 SEHNR and CDR2 FQNEAQ (reference sequence). CDR3: CASSISPGTGPRGTEAFF. DNA for the CDR3: TGTGCCAGCAGCATAAGTCCCGGGACAGGGCCGAGAGGGACTGAAGCTTTCTTT.

This clonotype came up many times. This chain uses TRBV9 with TRBJ1-3, with no clear D. CDR3 length equals 13 residues. Per the germline V gene, CDR1 is SGDLS and CDR2 is YYNGEE. Trimming cost V 0 bases and J 4 bases, with 5 bases left between them. DNA for the CDR3: TGTGCCAGCAGCGTAGATCGCGGAAACACCATATATTTT. The encoded protein is CASSVDRGNTIYF.

This chain joins TRBV25-1 and TRBJ1-1, with D possibly matching TRBD1 (5 bases). Germline CDR1 and CDR2: MGHDK and SYGVNS. This CDR3 contains 13 residues. The germline V and J ends were trimmed by 7 bases and 1 base, with 10 bases remaining between them. This CDR3 reads CASTLGQNTEAFF. CDR3 coding DNA: TGTGCCAGCACCCTAGGACAGAACACTGAAGCTTTCTTT.

The V gene is TRBV20-1, the J gene TRBJ1-6; D remains unclear. Trimming cost V 1 base and J 6 bases, with 16 bases left between them. The CDR3 has 16 residues. In germline, CDR1 is DFQATT, CDR2 SNEGSKA (reference sequence). CDR3 in DNA: TGCAGTGCTAGAGCTAGGACGGTTGTAGCTAATTCACCCCTCCACTTT. Translating gives CSARARTVVANSPLHF.

This clonotype has a count of ten or more. The CDR3 protein is CSASNRLTDTQYF. DNA for the CDR3: TGCAGTGCTAGCAACAGATTAACAGATACGCAGTATTTT. The chain combines TRBV20-1 with TRBJ2-3; the D is unclear. Per germline, CDR1 DFQATT and CDR2 SNEGSKA (reference sequence). The CDR3 is made up of 13 amino acids. Trimming shortened V by 3 bases and J by 3 bases, and 10 bases separated the two germline ends.

The chain employs TRBV7-2 and TRBJ2-1; 9 bases map to TRBD2. Germline CDR1 reads SGHTA; CDR2 reads FQGNSA. The CDR3 covers 14 residues. The junction had 9 bases not matched to a gene; V was cut back by 7 bases and J by 8 bases. CDR3 nucleotides: TGTGCCAGCAAAGGTAGCGGGAGTTGGGATGAGCAGTTCTTC. Translation: CASKGSGSWDEQFF.

This clonotype was found a few times. One end of the junction fails to match germline, which may point to a read error. The chain joins TRBV7-7 to TRBJ2-3; D ambiguous. Germline values: CDR1 SSHAT, CDR2 FNYEAQ (reference sequence). The CDR3 sequence is 13 residues long. CDR3 DNA sequence: TGTGCTAGCAGCTTAACAGACACAGATACGCAGTATTTT. Translation: CASSLTDTDTQYF.

This clonotype was detected only once. This sequence joins TRBV5-1 and TRBJ2-7; possible D gene TRBD2, 5 bases. V was clipped by 4 bases and J by 3 bases, with 17 bases between them. Germline assignment: CDR1 SGHRS and CDR2 YFSETQ. CDR3 size: 15 residues. The CDR3 coding sequence is TGCGCCAGCAGCGACGAACGGAGAGGGATCTACGAGCAGTACTTC. Translating gives CASSDERRGIYEQYF.